This is a list of T cell receptor beta chains from one sample in a study of T cell responses to AZD1222 COVID-19 vaccine. Repertoires were generated with immunoSEQ multiplex PCR, while TCRdb's copy carries only in-frame clones and drops some. The sample contains 55,000 to 75,000 clones, around nine tenths of which appear only once. The starting material was peripheral blood, obtained on day 0 of AZD1222 vaccination. These receptors were obtained from an adult in good health. The CDR3 runs from the conserved cysteine through the conserved F or W. A D gene is named only where the DNA matches it firmly. Not all rows give a size; the values are once, few, many and, for expanded clones, a class.

TRBV27	once	TRBD1	TRBJ2-2	TGTGCCAGCAGTTTTGGGACAGCATCTCCCGGGGAGCTGTTTTTT	CASSFGTASPGELFF
TRBV6-5	.	.	TRBJ2-7	TGTGCCAGCAGTTTACTAGGGAAGGGCTACGAGCAGTACTTC	CASSLLGKGYEQYF
TRBV7-9	.	.	TRBJ1-4	TGTGCCAGCAGCCCCCCCCTAGAGGGCGGGGATGAAAAACTGTTTTTT	CASSPPLEGGDEKLFF
TRBV6-4	few	TRBD2	TRBJ2-1	TGTGCCAGCAGTGAGGGTAGCGGGAGCAATGAGCAGTTCTTC	CASSEGSGSNEQFF
TRBV10-1	.	.	TRBJ2-1	TGCGCCAGCACAAAACGGACTGCCTACAATGAGCAGTTCTTC	CASTKRTAYNEQFF
TRBV12-3/TRBV12-4	.	.	TRBJ1-2	TGTGCCAGCAGTTCAGACCTGCGACGTGGCTACACCTTC	CASSSDLRRGYTF
TRBV18	.	.	TRBJ2-1	TGTGCCAGCTCACCATTGGGAGCGGCGGACAATGAGCAGTTCTTC	CASSPLGAADNEQFF
TRBV7-8	.	TRBD2	TRBJ2-1	TGTGCCAGCAGCTTAGACTCTAGCGGGAGACTCCATGAGCAGTTCTTC	CASSLDSSGRLHEQFF
TRBV7-2	.	.	TRBJ2-1	TGTGCCAGCAGCCTAGGGCGCAATGAGCAGTTCTTC	CASSLGRNEQFF
TRBV27	.	TRBD1	TRBJ1-6	TGTGCCAGCAGTTTCCGGGACAGCCGCTATAATTCACCCCTCCACTTT	CASSFRDSRYNSPLHF
TRBV29-1	.	TRBD1	TRBJ1-1	TGCAGCGTGGACCGGGACAGCTACTTGAACACTGAAGCTTTCTTT	CSVDRDSYLNTEAFF
TRBV5-1	.	TRBD2	TRBJ2-3	TGCGCCAGCAGCACAATGACTAGCGGGAGAGATACGCAGTATTTT	CASSTMTSGRDTQYF
TRBV6-5	.	TRBD1	TRBJ2-3	TGTGCCGTCCGGGACAGGGGCGTTACAGATACGCAGTATTTT	CAVRDRGVTDTQYF
TRBV5-4	.	.	TRBJ1-1	TGTGCCAGCAGCTTTTGGGCAGTGGAGGCTGAAGCTTTCTTT	CASSFWAVEAEAFF
TRBV27	.	TRBD1	TRBJ1-5	TGTGCCAGCAGTTTATCTGACAGGGGGGTTCAGCCCCAGCATTTT	CASSLSDRGVQPQHF
TRBV19	.	.	TRBJ1-1	TGTGCCAGTATCCCGGGACGGATGAACACTGAAGCTTTCTTT	CASIPGRMNTEAFF
TRBV7-8	.	TRBD2	TRBJ2-7	TGTGCCAGCAACCCAACTAGCGGGAGGGCCGAGAACGAGCAGTACTTC	CASNPTSGRAENEQYF
TRBV6-5	.	.	TRBJ2-5	TGTGCCAGCAGGGACCTGGGGGTGGGAGAGACCCAGTACTTC	CASRDLGVGETQYF
TRBV6-5	.	.	TRBJ1-1	TGTGCCAGCACCCGGGACGGATTGAACACTGAAGCTTTCTTT	CASTRDGLNTEAFF
TRBV27	.	.	TRBJ1-1	TGTGCCAGCAGTTTTTCGGGGGCGGTCACTGAAGCTTTCTTT	CASSFSGAVTEAFF
TRBV7-9	.	TRBD1	TRBJ1-3	TGTGCCAGCAGCGGACTAGGGGGCTCAGGAAACACCATATATTTT	CASSGLGGSGNTIYF
TRBV28	.	TRBD1	TRBJ1-2	TGTGCCAGCAGCCTGAGGGACAGGGGGAGAGGTAACTATGGCTACACCTTC	CASSLRDRGRGNYGYTF
TRBV28	.	.	TRBJ2-3	TGTGCCAGCAGCCATGGGAGGTTGGGACAGACAACAGATACGCAGTATTTT	CASSHGRLGQTTDTQYF
TRBV15	once	TRBD1	TRBJ1-4	TGTGCCACCAGCAGAGGAATGACCCGGGACAGGGATGGAAAACTGTTTTTT	CATSRGMTRDRDGKLFF
TRBV3-1/TRBV3-2	.	.	TRBJ2-7	TGTGCCAGCAGCCAAGTCTTTTCATTGGGACCGGGTACCTACGAGCAGTACTTC	CASSQVFSLGPGTYEQYF
TRBV5-4	.	.	TRBJ1-1	TGTGCCAGCAGCTTGGGACAGGTGGACACTGAAGCTTTCTTT	CASSLGQVDTEAFF
TRBV7-2	.	.	TRBJ1-2	TGTGCCAGCAGCATACCGCCAGGGAGAGGCTACACCTTC	CASSIPPGRGYTF
TRBV27	.	.	TRBJ1-5	TGTGCCAGCAGTTTACGTAGCAATCAGCCCCAGCATTTT	CASSLRSNQPQHF
TRBV5-6	.	.	TRBJ1-1	TGTGCCAGCAGCTCGCTGGGATACATGAACACTGAAACTTTCTTT	CASSSLGYMNTETFF
TRBV5-8	.	TRBD2	TRBJ2-1	TGTGCCAGCAGCGGAGGGACTAGCGGTCCTAATGAGCAGTTCTTC	CASSGGTSGPNEQFF
TRBV19	.	.	TRBJ2-1	TGTGCCAGTAGTATAGATGGACAGTCCTACAATGAGCAGTTCTTC	CASSIDGQSYNEQFF
TRBV24-1	few	.	TRBJ2-2	TGTGCCACCGGGCAGGTCACCGGGGAGCTGTTTTTT	CATGQVTGELFF
TRBV6-5	.	TRBD1	TRBJ1-4	TGTGCCAGCAGTTATGGAGGGGACAGAAATGAAAAACTGTTTTTT	CASSYGGDRNEKLFF
TRBV30	.	TRBD1	TRBJ1-1	TGTGCCTGGAGAACCGGACAGGGATATACTGAAGCTTTCTTT	CAWRTGQGYTEAFF
TRBV4-2	.	TRBD1	TRBJ1-4	TGTGCCAGCAGCCCGGGGACAGCTACAACTAATGAAAAACTGTTTTTT	CASSPGTATTNEKLFF
TRBV6-5	.	.	TRBJ2-6	TGTGCCAGCAGGGGACACTCTGGGGCCAACGTCCTGACTTTC	CASRGHSGANVLTF
TRBV24-1	.	.	TRBJ1-1	TGTGCCACCAGTCGTGGGGGGACTGAAGCTTTCTTT	CATSRGGTEAFF
TRBV6-1	.	TRBD1	TRBJ1-2	TGTGCCAGCAGTCCCACAGGGGACTATGGCTACACCTTC	CASSPTGDYGYTF
TRBV7-2	once	.	TRBJ1-1	TGTGCCAGCAGCGCAGCTGTTTTGGGCCAAAACACTGAAGCTTTCTTT	CASSAAVLGQNTEAFF
TRBV20-1	.	TRBD1	TRBJ2-7	TGCAGTGCTAATGAAGGGGGCGCCTACGAGCAGTACTTC	CSANEGGAYEQYF
TRBV29-1	.	TRBD1	TRBJ2-7	TGCAGCGTCCATACCCAGGGCAGGGGGACCTACGAGCAGTACTTC	CSVHTQGRGTYEQYF
TRBV20-1	.	.	TRBJ2-1	TGCAGTGCCAGTGACTACCCCAATGAGCAGTTCTTC	CSASDYPNEQFF
TRBV4-2	.	TRBD1	TRBJ1-1	TGTGCCAGCAGCCTGAGGTCAGGGGGCGCGAGGAAAACTGAAGCTTTCTTT	CASSLRSGGARKTEAFF
TRBV5-5	.	.	TRBJ2-1	TGTGCCAGCAGCTCGGGGGTCTCAGCCTCCTACAATGAGCAGTTCTTC	CASSSGVSASYNEQFF
TRBV10-3	.	.	TRBJ1-5	TGTGCCATCAGTGAGAACAATCAGCCCCAGCATTTT	CAISENNQPQHF